The sequence of this T cell receptor (beta chain) was determined in a study of blood T cell repertoires in COVID-19. As for the study in general: PBMCs, B-cell-depleted T cells, or T cells provided the cDNA or gDNA that made up the material.

This table comes from immunoSEQ multiplex PCR, and its TCRdb copy is limited to in-frame clones, with some not included. Of approximately 150,000 clones in the sample, around 82% are singletons; the top ten hold approximately 18%. Per the germline V gene, CDR1 is SGHDT and CDR2 is YYEEEE. The V end was cut by 2 bases, the J end by 0 bases, with 8 bases between. This CDR3 has 15 amino acids. The sequence was obtained from a man in his fifties or sixties who had recovered from COVID-19. The gene calls are TRBV5-6 and TRBJ1-4, with D possibly TRBD1 on 5 matching bases. The sample consisted of PBMCs or T cells enriched from blood (not recorded which). CDR3 nucleotides: TGTGCCAGCAGCTTTGGGGGGGCAACTAATGAAAAACTGTTTTTT. It codes for CASSFGGATNEKLFF.